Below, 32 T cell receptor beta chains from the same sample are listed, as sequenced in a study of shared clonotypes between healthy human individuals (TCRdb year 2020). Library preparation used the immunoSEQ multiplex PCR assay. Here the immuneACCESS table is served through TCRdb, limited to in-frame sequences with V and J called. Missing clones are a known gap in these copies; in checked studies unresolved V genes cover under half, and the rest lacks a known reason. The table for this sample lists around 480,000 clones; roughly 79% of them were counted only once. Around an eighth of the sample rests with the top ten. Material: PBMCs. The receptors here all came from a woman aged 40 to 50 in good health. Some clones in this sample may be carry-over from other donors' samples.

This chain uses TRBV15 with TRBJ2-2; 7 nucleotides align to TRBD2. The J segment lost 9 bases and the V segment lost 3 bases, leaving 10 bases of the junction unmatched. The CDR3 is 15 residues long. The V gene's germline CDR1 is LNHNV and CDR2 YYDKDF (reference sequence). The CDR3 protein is CATSRDKTSSRELFF. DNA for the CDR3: TGTGCCACCAGCAGGGATAAGACTAGCTCCCGGGAGCTGTTTTTT.

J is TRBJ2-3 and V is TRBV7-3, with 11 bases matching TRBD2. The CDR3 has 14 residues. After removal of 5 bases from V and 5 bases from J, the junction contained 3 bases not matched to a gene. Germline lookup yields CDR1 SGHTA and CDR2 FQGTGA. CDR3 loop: CASSGGLAGDTQYF. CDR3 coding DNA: TGTGCCAGCAGCGGAGGACTAGCGGGAGATACGCAGTATTTT.

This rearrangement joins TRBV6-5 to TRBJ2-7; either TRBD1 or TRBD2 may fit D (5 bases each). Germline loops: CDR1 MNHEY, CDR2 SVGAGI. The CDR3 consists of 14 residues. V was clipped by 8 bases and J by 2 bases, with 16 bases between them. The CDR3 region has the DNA TGTGCCAGCCGCACTCGGGGCTCCCCCTACGAGCAGTACTTC. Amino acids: CASRTRGSPYEQYF.

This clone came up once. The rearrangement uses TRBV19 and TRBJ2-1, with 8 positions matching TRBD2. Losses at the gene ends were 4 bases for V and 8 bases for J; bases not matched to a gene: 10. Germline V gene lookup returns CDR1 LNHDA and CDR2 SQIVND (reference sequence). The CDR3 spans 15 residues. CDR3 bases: TGTGCCAGTAGTACCCTGGCCAGCGGGAGCGATGAGCAGTTCTTC. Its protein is CASSTLASGSDEQFF.

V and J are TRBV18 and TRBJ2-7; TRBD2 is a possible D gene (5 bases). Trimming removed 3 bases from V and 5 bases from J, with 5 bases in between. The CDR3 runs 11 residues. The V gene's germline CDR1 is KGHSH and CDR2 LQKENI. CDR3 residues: CASSPSDEQYF. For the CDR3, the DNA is TGTGCCAGCTCACCTAGCGACGAGCAGTACTTC.

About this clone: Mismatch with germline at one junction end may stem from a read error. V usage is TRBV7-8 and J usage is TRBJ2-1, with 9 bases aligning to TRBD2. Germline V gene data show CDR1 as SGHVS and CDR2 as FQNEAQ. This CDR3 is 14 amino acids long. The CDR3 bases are TGTGCCAGCAGCCCAAAAGAGACTAGCGGCTTTATCCTCTTC. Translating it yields CASSPKETSGFILF.

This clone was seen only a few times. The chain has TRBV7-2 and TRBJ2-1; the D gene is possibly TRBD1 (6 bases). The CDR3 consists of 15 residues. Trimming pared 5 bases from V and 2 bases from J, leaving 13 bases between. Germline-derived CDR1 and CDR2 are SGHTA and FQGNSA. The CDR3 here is CASSDLGAAYNEQFF. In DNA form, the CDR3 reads TGTGCCAGCAGCGATTTGGGGGCAGCCTACAATGAGCAGTTCTTC.

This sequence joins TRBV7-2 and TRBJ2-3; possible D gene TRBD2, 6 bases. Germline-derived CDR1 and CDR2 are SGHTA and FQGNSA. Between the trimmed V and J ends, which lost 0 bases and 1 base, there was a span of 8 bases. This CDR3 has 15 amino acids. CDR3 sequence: CASSLAGLRTDTQYF. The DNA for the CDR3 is TGTGCCAGCAGCTTAGCGGGACTCCGCACAGATACGCAGTATTTT. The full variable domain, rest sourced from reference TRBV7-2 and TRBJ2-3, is GAGVSQSPSNKVTEKGKDVELRCDPISGHTALYWYRQSLGQGLEFLIYFQGNSAPDKSGLPSDRFSAERTGGSVSTLTIQRTQQEDSAVYLCASSLAGLRTDTQYFGPGTRLTVL.

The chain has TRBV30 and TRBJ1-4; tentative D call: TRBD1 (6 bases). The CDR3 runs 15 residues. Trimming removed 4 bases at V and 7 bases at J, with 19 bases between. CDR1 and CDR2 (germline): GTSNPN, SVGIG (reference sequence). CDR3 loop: CAWTQGGAAPEKLFF. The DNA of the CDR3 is TGTGCCTGGACCCAAGGGGGGGCAGCCCCTGAAAAACTGTTTTTT.

Here the CDR3 reads CASSASKQDGYTF. As DNA, the CDR3 is TGTGCCAGCAGTGCCAGTAAGCAAGATGGCTACACCTTC. The chain carries TRBV6-1 and TRBJ1-2; no clear D. The CDR3 consists of 13 residues. The V end lost 4 bases, the J end lost 6 bases, and 12 bases lay between the germline ends. Germline CDR1 and CDR2: MNHNS and SASEGT.

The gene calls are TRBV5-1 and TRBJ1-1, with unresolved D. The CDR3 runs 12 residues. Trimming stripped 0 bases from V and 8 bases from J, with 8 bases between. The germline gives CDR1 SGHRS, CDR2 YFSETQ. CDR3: CASSLVGEEAFF. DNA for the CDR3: TGCGCCAGCAGCTTGGTTGGAGAGGAAGCTTTCTTT.

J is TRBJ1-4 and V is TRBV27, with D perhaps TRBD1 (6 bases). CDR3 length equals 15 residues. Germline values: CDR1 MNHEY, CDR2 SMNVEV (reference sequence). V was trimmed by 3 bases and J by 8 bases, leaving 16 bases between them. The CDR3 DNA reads TGTGCCAGCAGTTTCAAAGGGGGGATAGAGGAAAAACTGTTTTTT. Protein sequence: CASSFKGGIEEKLFF. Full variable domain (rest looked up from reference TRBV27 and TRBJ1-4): EAQVTQNPRYLITVTGKKLTVTCSQNMNHEYMSWYRQDPGLGLRQIYYSMNVEVTDKGDVPEGYKVSRKEKRNFPLILESPSPNQTSLYFCASSFKGGIEEKLFFGSGTQLSVL.

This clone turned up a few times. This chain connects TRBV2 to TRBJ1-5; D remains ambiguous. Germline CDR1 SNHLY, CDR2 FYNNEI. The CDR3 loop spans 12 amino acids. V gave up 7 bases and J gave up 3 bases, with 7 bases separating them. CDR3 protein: CASNLPNQPQHF. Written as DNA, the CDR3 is TGTGCCAGCAACTTGCCCAATCAGCCCCAGCATTTT.

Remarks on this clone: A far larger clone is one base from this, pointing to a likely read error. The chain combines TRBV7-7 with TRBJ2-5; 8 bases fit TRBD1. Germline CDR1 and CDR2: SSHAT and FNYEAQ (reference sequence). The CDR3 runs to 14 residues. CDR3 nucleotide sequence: TGTGCTAGCAGCTTAGGAGGACAGGGACAGGCCCAGTACTTC. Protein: CASSLGGQGQAQYF.

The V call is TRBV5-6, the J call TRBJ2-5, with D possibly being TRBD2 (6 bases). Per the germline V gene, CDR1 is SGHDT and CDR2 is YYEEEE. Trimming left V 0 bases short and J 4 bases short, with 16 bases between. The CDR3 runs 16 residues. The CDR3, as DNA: TGTGCCAGCAGCTTGGCCGGCAGACCCGGGGGAGAGACCCAGTACTTC. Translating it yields CASSLAGRPGGETQYF.

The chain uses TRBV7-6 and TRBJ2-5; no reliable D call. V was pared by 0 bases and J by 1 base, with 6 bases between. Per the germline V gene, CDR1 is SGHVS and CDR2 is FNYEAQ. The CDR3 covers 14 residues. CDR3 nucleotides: TGTGCCAGCAGCTTAGCGCCGCTCCAAGAGACCCAGTACTTC. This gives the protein CASSLAPLQETQYF.

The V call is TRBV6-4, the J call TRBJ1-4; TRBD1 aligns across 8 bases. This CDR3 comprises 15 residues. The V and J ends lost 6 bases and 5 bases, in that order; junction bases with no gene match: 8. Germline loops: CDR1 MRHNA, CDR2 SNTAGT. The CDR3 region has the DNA TGTGCCAGCAGCGATACGACAGGGGAGAATGAAAAACTGTTTTTT. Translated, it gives CASSDTTGENEKLFF.

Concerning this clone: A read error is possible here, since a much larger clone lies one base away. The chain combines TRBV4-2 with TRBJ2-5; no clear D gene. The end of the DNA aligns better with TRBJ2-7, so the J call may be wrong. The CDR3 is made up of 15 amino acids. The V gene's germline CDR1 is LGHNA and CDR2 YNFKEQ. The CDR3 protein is CASSQQPRASYEQYF. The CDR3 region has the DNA TGTGCCAGCAGCCAACAGCCTAGAGCCTCCTACGAGCAGTACTTC.

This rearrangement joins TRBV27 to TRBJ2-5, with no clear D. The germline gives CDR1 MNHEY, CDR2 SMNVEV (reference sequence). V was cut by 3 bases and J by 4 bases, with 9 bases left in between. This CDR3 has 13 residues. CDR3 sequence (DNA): TGTGCCAGCAGTTTGGGGTCCGGAGAGACCCAGTACTTC. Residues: CASSLGSGETQYF.

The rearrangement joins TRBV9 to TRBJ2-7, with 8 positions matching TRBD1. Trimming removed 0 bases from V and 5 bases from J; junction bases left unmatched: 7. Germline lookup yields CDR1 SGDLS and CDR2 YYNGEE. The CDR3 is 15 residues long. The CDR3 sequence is CASSVGTGPPHEQYF. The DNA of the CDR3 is TGTGCCAGCAGCGTAGGGACAGGGCCCCCTCACGAGCAGTACTTC.

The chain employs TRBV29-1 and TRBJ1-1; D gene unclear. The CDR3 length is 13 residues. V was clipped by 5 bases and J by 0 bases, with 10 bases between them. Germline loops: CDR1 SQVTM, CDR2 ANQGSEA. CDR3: CSVSGDLNTEAFF. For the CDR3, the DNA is TGCAGCGTTTCAGGTGACCTGAACACTGAAGCTTTCTTT.

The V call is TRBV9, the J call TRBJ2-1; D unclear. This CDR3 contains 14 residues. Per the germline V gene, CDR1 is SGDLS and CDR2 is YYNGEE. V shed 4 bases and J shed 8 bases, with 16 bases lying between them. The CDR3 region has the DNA TGTGCCAGCAGCCCCCGGACCCTGACGGATGAGCAGTTCTTC. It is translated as CASSPRTLTDEQFF.

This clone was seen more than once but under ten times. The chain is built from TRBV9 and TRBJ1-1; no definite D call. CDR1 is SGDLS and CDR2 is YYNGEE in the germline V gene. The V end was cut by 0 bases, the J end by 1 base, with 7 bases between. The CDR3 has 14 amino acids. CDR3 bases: TGTGCCAGCAGCGTAGTTCCAGGGAACACTGAAGCTTTCTTT. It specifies CASSVVPGNTEAFF.

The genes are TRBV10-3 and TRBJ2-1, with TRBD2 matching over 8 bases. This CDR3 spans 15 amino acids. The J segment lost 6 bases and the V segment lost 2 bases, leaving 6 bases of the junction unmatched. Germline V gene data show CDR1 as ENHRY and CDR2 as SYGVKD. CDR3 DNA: TGTGCCATCAGTGAGGGGGCGGGAGGTGTCAATGAGCAGTTCTTC. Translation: CAISEGAGGVNEQFF.

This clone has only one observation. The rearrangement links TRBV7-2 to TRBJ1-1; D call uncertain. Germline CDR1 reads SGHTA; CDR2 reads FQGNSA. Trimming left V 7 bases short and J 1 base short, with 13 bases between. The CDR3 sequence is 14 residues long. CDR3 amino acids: CASIPTRGNTEAFF. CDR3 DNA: TGTGCCAGCATTCCTACACGGGGGAACACTGAAGCTTTCTTT.

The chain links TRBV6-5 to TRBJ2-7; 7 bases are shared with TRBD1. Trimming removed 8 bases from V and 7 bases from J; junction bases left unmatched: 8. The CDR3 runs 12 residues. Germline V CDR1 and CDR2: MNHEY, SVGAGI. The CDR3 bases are TGTGCCAGCTCACGACAGGGATGGGAGCAGTACTTC. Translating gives CASSRQGWEQYF.

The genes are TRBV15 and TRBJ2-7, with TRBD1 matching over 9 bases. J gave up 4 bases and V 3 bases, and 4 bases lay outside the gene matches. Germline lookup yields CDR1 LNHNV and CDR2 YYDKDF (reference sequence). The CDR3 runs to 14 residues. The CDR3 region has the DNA TGTGCCACCAGCAGGGGACAGGGAGGGTACGAGCAGTACTTC. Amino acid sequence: CATSRGQGGYEQYF.

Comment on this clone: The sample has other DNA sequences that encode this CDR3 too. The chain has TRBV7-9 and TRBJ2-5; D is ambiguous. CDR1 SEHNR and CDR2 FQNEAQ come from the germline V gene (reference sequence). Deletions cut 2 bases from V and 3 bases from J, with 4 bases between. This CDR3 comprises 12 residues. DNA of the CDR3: TGTGCCAGCAGCTTAAACGAAGAGACCCAGTACTTC. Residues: CASSLNEETQYF.

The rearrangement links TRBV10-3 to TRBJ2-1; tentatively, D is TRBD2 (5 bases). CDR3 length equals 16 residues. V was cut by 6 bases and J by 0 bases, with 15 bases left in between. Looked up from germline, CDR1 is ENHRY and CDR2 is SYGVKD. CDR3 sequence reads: CAIRPSLGDSYNEQFF. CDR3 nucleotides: TGTGCCATCAGACCTAGCTTGGGAGACTCCTACAATGAGCAGTTCTTC.

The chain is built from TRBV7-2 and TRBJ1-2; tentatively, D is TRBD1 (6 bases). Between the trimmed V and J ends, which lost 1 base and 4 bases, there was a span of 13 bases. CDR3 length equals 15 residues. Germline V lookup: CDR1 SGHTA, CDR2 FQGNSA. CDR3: CASSLGPGESYGYTF. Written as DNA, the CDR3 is TGTGCCAGCAGCTTAGGCCCAGGGGAAAGCTATGGCTACACCTTC.

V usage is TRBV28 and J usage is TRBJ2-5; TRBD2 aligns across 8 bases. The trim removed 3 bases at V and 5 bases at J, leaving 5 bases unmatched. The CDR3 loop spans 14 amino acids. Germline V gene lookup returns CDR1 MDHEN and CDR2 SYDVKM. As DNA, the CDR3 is TGTGCCAGCAGTTTGCGGGGGGCCCGGGAGACCCAGTACTTC. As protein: CASSLRGARETQYF.

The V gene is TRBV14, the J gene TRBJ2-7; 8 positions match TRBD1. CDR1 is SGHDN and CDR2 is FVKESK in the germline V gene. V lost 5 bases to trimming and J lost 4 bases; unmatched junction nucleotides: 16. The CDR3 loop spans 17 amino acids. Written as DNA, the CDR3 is TGTGCCAGCAGCACTACGTTTGGACAGGGAAACCCTTACGAGCAGTACTTC. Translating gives CASSTTFGQGNPYEQYF.